The clone carrying this T cell receptor (beta chain) has just a few counts. Its matching antigen is unknown. This sample stems from a study of blood T cells in healthy people across ages. Study-wide results and caveats: The lack of PBMC sorting stopped any conclusive naive versus antigen-experienced comparison. The study found more naive CD4+ cells and higher diversity in long-lived than aged donors. With age, beta diversity per million T cells declined roughly linearly, significantly by 30 to 50.

Germline V lookup: CDR1 SGHTA, CDR2 FQGNSA. The CDR3 is 19 amino acids. J gave up 3 bases and V 4 bases, and 14 bases lay outside the gene matches. A second PCR of about 6 to 12 cycles used a sample-barcoded 5' primer and a J-beta primer mix. The authors tagged each cDNA molecule using a template-switch adaptor with 12 random nucleotides. Using its own MiXCR run on the 5' RACE reads, TCRdb lists one record per CDR3 protein. The sample consists of 1 million to 1.2 million distinct CDR3 sequences, 30% to 40% of them appearing once. This chain links TRBV7-2 with TRBJ2-4, with 11 bases aligning to TRBD2. This TCR was sampled from a man between 18 and 35 years old in good health. Material for sequencing was blood. CDR3 coding DNA: TGTGCCAGCAGCTCCCGGATTAGCGGGGGGGCCTTTGACAAAAACATTCAGTACTTC. Translation: CASSSRISGGAFDKNIQYF. Together with reference TRBV7-2 and TRBJ2-4, the CDR3 gives the full variable domain: GAGVSQSPSNKVTEKGKDVELRCDPISGHTALYWYRQSLGQGLEFLIYFQGNSAPDKSGLPSDRFSAERTGGSVSTLTIQRTQQEDSAVYLCASSSRISGGAFDKNIQYFGAGTRLSVL.